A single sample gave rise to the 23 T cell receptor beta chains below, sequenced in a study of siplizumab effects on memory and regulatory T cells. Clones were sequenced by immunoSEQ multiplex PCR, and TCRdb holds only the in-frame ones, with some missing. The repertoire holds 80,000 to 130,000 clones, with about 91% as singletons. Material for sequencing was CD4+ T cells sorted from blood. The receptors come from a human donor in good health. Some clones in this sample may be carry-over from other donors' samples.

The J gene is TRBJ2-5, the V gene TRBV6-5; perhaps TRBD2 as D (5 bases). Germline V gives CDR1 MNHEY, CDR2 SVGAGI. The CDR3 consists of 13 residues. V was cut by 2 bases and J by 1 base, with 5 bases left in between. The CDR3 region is CASSYGSQETQYF. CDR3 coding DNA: TGTGCCAGCAGTTACGGGAGCCAAGAGACCCAGTACTTC.

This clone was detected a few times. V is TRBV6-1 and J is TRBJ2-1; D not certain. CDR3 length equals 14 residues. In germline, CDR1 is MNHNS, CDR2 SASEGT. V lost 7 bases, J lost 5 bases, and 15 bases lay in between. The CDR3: CASTQYPNNNEQFF. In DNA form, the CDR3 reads TGTGCCAGCACTCAATACCCTAATAACAATGAGCAGTTCTTC.

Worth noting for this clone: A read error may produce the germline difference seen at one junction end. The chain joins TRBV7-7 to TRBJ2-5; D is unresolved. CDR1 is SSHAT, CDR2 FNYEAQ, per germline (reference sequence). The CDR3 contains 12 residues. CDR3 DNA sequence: TGTGCTAGCAGCCAAGGAAGGGAGACCCAGTACTTC. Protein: CASSQGRETQYF.

The CDR3 is CASKEPQDETYEQYF. Written as DNA, the CDR3 is TGTGCCAGCAAAGAACCCCAGGACGAAACCTACGAGCAGTACTTC. The chain carries TRBV6-5 and TRBJ2-7, with unresolved D. Germline CDR1 and CDR2: MNHEY and SVGAGI. Trimming pared 7 bases from V and 2 bases from J, leaving 18 bases between. The length of the CDR3 is 15 residues.

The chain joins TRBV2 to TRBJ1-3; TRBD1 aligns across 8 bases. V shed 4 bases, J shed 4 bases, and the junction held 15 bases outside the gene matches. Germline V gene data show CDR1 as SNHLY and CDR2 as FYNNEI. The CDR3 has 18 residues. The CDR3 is CASSAFGRGRTPGNTIYF. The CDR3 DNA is TGTGCCAGCAGTGCTTTTGGCAGGGGGCGAACTCCCGGAAACACCATATATTTT.

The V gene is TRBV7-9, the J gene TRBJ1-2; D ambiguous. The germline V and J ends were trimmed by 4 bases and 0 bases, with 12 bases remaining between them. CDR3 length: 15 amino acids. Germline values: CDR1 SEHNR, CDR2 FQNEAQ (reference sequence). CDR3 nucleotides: TGTGCCAGCAGCTCAGCACGGATAGCTAACTATGGCTACACCTTC. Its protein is CASSSARIANYGYTF.

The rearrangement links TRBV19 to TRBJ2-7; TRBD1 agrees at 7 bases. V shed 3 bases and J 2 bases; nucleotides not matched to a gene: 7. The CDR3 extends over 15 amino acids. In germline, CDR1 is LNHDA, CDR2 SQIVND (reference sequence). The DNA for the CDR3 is TGTGCCAGTAGTATTGCAGGGGGTGGGACCTACGAGCAGTACTTC. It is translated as CASSIAGGGTYEQYF. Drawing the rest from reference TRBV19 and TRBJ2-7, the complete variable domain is DGGITQSPKYLFRKEGQNVTLSCEQNLNHDAMYWYRQDPGQGLRLIYYSQIVNDFQKGDIAEGYSVSREKKESFPLTVTSAQKNPTAFYLCASSIAGGGTYEQYFGPGTRLTVT.

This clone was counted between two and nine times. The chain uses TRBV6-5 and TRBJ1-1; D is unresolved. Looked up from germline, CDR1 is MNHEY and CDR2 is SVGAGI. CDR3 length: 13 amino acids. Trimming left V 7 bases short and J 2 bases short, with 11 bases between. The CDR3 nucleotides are TGTGCCAGCACCCTCCGGGGAAACACTGAAGCTTTCTTT. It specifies CASTLRGNTEAFF.

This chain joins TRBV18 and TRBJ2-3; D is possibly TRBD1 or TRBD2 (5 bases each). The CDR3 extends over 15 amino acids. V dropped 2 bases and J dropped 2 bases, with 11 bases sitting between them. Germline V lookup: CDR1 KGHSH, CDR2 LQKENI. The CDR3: CASSPGDGYTDTQYF. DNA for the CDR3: TGTGCCAGCTCACCAGGGGACGGCTACACAGATACGCAGTATTTT.

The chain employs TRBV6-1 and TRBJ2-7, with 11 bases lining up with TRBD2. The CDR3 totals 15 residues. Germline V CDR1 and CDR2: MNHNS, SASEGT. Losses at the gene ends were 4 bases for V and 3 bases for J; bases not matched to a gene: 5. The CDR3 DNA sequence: TGTGCCAGCAGTGGGGGACTAGCGGTTCACTACGAGCAGTACTTC. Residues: CASSGGLAVHYEQYF.

CDR3 loop: CASSERTSGRTGELFF. CDR3 nucleotide sequence: TGTGCCAGCAGCGAACGGACTAGCGGGAGGACAGGGGAGCTGTTTTTT. The rearrangement links TRBV9 to TRBJ2-2, with 14 positions matching TRBD2. In germline, CDR1 is SGDLS, CDR2 YYNGEE. The CDR3 is 16 residues long. V dropped 3 bases and J dropped 8; count of bases not matched to a gene: 6.

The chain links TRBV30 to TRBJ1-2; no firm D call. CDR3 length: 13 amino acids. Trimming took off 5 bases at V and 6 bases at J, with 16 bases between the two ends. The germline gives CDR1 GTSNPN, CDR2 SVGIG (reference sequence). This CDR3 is CAWGRQYKDGYTF. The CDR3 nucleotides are TGTGCCTGGGGCCGGCAGTACAAGGATGGCTACACCTTC.

The CDR3 loop is CASSFPGRDIANYGYTF. Written as DNA, the CDR3 is TGTGCCAGCAGCTTCCCTGGCAGGGACATAGCTAACTATGGCTACACCTTC. The chain recombines TRBV5-6 with TRBJ1-2, with a tentative D call TRBD1 (6 bases). The CDR3 covers 17 residues. The germline CDR1 and CDR2 sequences are SGHDT and YYEEEE. V lost 2 bases and J 0 bases, leaving 17 bases between the germline ends.

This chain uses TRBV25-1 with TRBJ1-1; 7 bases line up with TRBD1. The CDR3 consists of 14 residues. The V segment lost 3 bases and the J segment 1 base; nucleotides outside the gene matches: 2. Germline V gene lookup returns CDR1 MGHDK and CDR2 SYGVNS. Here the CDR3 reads CASSDGTANTEAFF. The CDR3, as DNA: TGTGCCAGCAGTGATGGGACAGCGAACACTGAAGCTTTCTTT.

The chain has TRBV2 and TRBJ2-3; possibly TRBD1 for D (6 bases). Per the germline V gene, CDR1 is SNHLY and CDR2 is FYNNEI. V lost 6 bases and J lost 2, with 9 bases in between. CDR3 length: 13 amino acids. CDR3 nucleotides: TGTGCCAGCAGGACAGGAAACACAGATACGCAGTATTTT. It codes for CASRTGNTDTQYF.

In DNA, the CDR3 is TGTGCCTGGGGAAAAGGGGGCGAGGGGGAAAAACTGTTTTTT. It encodes CAWGKGGEGEKLFF. The chain joins TRBV30 to TRBJ1-4; 7 bases fit TRBD1. With V trimmed by 5 bases and J by 8 bases, 11 bases remained unmatched. The germline V gene encodes CDR1 GTSNPN and CDR2 SVGIG (reference sequence). This CDR3 has 14 amino acids. The full variable domain, rest sourced from reference TRBV30 and TRBJ1-4, is SQTIHQWPATLVQPVGSPLSLECTVEGTSNPNLYWYRQAAGRGLQLLFYSVGIGQISSEVPQNLSASRPQDRQFILSSKKLLLSDSGFYLCAWGKGGEGEKLFFGSGTQLSVL.

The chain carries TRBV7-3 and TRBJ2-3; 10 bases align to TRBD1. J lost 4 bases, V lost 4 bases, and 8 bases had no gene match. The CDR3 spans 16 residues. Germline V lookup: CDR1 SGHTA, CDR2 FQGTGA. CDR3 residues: CASSSKAGTGADTQYF. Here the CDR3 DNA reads TGTGCCAGCAGCTCCAAGGCGGGGACAGGGGCAGATACGCAGTATTTT.

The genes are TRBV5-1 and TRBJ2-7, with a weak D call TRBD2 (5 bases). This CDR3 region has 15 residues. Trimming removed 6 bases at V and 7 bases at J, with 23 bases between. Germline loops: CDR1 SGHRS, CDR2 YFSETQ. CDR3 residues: CASTWSDPTRGEQYF. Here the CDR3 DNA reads TGCGCCAGCACCTGGTCCGACCCAACGAGAGGGGAGCAGTACTTC.

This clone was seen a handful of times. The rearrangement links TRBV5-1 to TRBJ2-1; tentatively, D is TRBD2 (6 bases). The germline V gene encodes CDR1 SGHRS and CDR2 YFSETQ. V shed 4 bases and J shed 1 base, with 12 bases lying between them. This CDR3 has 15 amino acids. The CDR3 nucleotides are TGCGCCAGCAGCCAAGCGGGCCCATCCTACAATGAGCAGTTCTTC. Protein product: CASSQAGPSYNEQFF.

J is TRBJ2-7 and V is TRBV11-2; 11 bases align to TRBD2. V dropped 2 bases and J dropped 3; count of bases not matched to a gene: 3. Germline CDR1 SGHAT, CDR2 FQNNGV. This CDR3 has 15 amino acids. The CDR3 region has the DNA TGTGCCAGCAGCTTATCACTAGCGGGAGTCTACGAGCAGTACTTC. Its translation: CASSLSLAGVYEQYF.

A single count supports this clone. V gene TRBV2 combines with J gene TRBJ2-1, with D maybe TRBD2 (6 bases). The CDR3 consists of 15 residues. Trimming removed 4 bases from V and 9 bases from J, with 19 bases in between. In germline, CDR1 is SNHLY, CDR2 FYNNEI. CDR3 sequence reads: CASSVGRDFIGEQFF. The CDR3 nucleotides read TGTGCCAGCAGTGTGGGACGGGACTTCATAGGTGAGCAGTTCTTC.

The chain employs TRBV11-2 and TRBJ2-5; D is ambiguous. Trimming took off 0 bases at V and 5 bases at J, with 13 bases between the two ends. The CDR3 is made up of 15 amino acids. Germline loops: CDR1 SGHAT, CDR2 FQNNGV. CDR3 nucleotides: TGTGCCAGCAGCTTAGATAACAAATTCGCCGAGACCCAGTACTTC. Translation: CASSLDNKFAETQYF.

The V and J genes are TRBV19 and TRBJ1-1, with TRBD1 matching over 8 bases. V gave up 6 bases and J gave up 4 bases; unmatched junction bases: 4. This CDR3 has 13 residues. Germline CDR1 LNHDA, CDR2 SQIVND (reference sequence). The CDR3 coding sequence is TGTGCCAGTAGCGGACAGGGTGCCACTGAAGCTTTCTTT. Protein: CASSGQGATEAFF.